This T cell receptor beta chain was documented in a study of identical twins. Overall study results and limits: Cord blood beta clonotypes that were abundant carried fewer insertions, and memory repertoires showed no such trend.

This clonotype was observed a few times. As yet, its antigen is unknown. In germline, CDR1 is LGHNA, CDR2 YNFKEQ. CDR3 length: 16 amino acids. The V and J ends lost 4 bases and 3 bases respectively, with 15 bases between them. TCRdb re-derived calls from the 5' RACE reads in MiXCR, one entry per CDR3 protein. The repertoire holds about 890,000 distinct CDR3 sequences, roughly an eighth seen once, with about 1.6% in the top ten. These data also formed part of another study, on yellow fever vaccine responses in identical twins.

The chain is built from TRBV4-2 and TRBJ2-2; D perhaps matches TRBD1 (5 bases). The receptor comes from a woman aged 18-35 years in good health. The source material was PBMCs. CDR3 DNA: TGTGCCAGCAGCCTCAAGGGGTTACTGGACACCGGGGAGCTGTTTTTT. Translation: CASSLKGLLDTGELFF.